A single sample is the source of the 30 T cell receptor beta chains below, sequenced in a study of shared clonotypes between healthy human individuals. Here immunoSEQ multiplex PCR was the method, and the copy in TCRdb shows in-frame clones only, minus some. The table has some 580,000 clones, 95% to 98% seen once. Sequences were obtained from naive CD4+ T cells sorted from blood. The subset is: CD45RA+ positively selected. These receptors all come from a woman under 40 in good health.

The DNA of the CDR3 is TGTGCCAGCTCACCACGGACTGCTGACACTGAAGCTTTCTTT. Amino acid sequence: CASSPRTADTEAFF. This chain links TRBV18 with TRBJ1-1; no firm D call. The CDR3 consists of 14 residues. With 1 base removed from V and 3 bases from J, the gap between germline ends came to 9 bases. Per the germline V gene, CDR1 is KGHSH and CDR2 is LQKENI.

The chain combines TRBV11-3 with TRBJ1-1, with unresolved D. The CDR3 contains 13 residues. V lost 1 base, J lost 8 bases, and 11 bases lay in between. CDR1 and CDR2 from the germline V gene are SGHNT and YENEEA. The CDR3 DNA reads as TGTGCCAGCAGCTTAGGGATGGATCGAGAAGCTTTCTTT. Amino acids: CASSLGMDREAFF.

DNA of the CDR3: TGCGCCAGCAGCACAACAGGGCCCTACGAGCAGTACTTC. Protein: CASSTTGPYEQYF. This sequence joins TRBV5-1 and TRBJ2-5, with D tentatively TRBD1 (6 bases). The DNA end favors TRBJ2-7, so the J call may be wrong. CDR3 length: 13 residues. Germline V gives CDR1 SGHRS, CDR2 YFSETQ.

The chain combines TRBV28 with TRBJ1-2; D call uncertain. The germline V and J ends were trimmed by 4 bases and 0 bases, with 9 bases remaining between them. The germline V gene has CDR1 MDHEN and CDR2 SYDVKM. The CDR3 has 14 residues. CDR3 in amino acids: CASSYVTPNYGYTF. The CDR3 region has the DNA TGTGCCAGCAGTTACGTAACACCTAACTATGGCTACACCTTC.

In DNA, the CDR3 is TGTGCCAGCAGTTCTGTTGACACTGAAGCTTTCTTT. The encoded protein is CASSSVDTEAFF. The V and J genes are TRBV27 and TRBJ1-1; D unclear. The CDR3 has 12 residues. The germline V and J ends were trimmed by 4 bases and 3 bases, with 6 bases remaining between them. Germline loops: CDR1 MNHEY, CDR2 SMNVEV (reference sequence).

The gene calls are TRBV6-5 and TRBJ2-3; a possible D gene is TRBD1 (6 bases). Per germline, CDR1 MNHEY and CDR2 SVGAGI. CDR3 size: 14 residues. The V gene lost 2 bases and the J gene lost 7 bases, with 13 bases spanning the gap. The CDR3 spells CASSYASQGYTQYF. The CDR3 DNA sequence: TGTGCCAGCAGTTACGCCAGTCAGGGGTATACGCAGTATTTT.

This chain uses TRBV6-5 with TRBJ2-1; TRBD2 aligns across 9 bases. The ends lost 6 bases at V and 10 bases at J; junction bases unmatched: 10. This CDR3 spans 14 amino acids. The V gene's germline CDR1 is MNHEY and CDR2 SVGAGI. CDR3 nucleotides: TGTGCCAGCAGGGGACTAGCTGATGGGGGGGAGCAGTTCTTC. Translating it yields CASRGLADGGEQFF.

V and J are TRBV2 and TRBJ1-1; D is ambiguous. V lost 4 bases and J lost 1, with 10 bases in between. CDR3 length equals 14 residues. Per germline, CDR1 SNHLY and CDR2 FYNNEI. The CDR3 is CASSGLAANTEAFF. The CDR3 DNA reads as TGTGCCAGCAGTGGGTTGGCGGCGAACACTGAAGCTTTCTTT.

This chain links TRBV19 with TRBJ1-2; D gene unclear. The CDR3 runs 17 residues. Germline V gene data show CDR1 as LNHDA and CDR2 as SQIVND (reference sequence). The germline V and J ends were trimmed by 1 base and 2 bases, with 17 bases remaining between them. CDR3: CASSIVEEKAFNYGYTF. The CDR3 nucleotides are TGTGCCAGTAGTATAGTTGAGGAGAAGGCGTTCAACTATGGCTACACCTTC. Supplemented by reference TRBV19 and TRBJ1-2, the full variable domain reads DGGITQSPKYLFRKEGQNVTLSCEQNLNHDAMYWYRQDPGQGLRLIYYSQIVNDFQKGDIAEGYSVSREKKESFPLTVTSAQKNPTAFYLCASSIVEEKAFNYGYTFGSGTRLTVV.

The chain combines TRBV4-1 with TRBJ2-2; 11 bases agree with TRBD2. The ends lost 2 bases at V and 4 bases at J; junction bases unmatched: 9. Germline assignment: CDR1 MGHRA and CDR2 YSYEKL. The CDR3 runs 18 residues. CDR3 loop: CASSQRQLAGGPTGELFF. The DNA for the CDR3 is TGCGCCAGCAGCCAACGGCAGCTAGCGGGGGGACCCACCGGGGAGCTGTTTTTT.

The chain uses TRBV7-9 and TRBJ2-6; D is possibly TRBD2 (5 bases). The ends were cut back, 2 bases at V and 4 bases at J, with 15 bases in the middle. CDR3 length: 17 amino acids. Germline V gives CDR1 SEHNR, CDR2 FQNEAQ (reference sequence). CDR3 loop: CASSLFSSRRGANVLTF. CDR3 bases: TGTGCCAGCAGCTTATTTAGCAGCCGGAGGGGGGCCAACGTCCTGACTTTC.

The chain uses TRBV6-5 and TRBJ2-3, with D uncertain. This CDR3 has 14 amino acids. V gave up 2 bases and J gave up 4 bases, with 10 bases separating them. Germline loops: CDR1 MNHEY, CDR2 SVGAGI. The CDR3 loop is CASSYGVPADTQYF. The CDR3 nucleotides are TGTGCCAGCAGTTACGGGGTCCCCGCAGATACGCAGTATTTT.

The chain joins TRBV2 to TRBJ2-5, with TRBD1 matching 7 bases. V lost 6 bases and J lost 0; bases outside the gene matches: 7. Germline CDR1 reads SNHLY; CDR2 reads FYNNEI. The length of the CDR3 is 15 residues. CDR3 sequence (DNA): TGTGCCAGCAGACTGACAGGGTGGAACCAAGAGACCCAGTACTTC. This gives the protein CASRLTGWNQETQYF. The variable domain in full, completed from reference TRBV2 and TRBJ2-5, reads EPEVTQTPSHQVTQMGQEVILRCVPISNHLYFYWYRQILGQKVEFLVSFYNNEISEKSEIFDDQFSVERPDGSNFTLKIRSTKLEDSAMYFCASRLTGWNQETQYFGPGTRLLVL.

The rearrangement joins TRBV28 to TRBJ2-7; D might be TRBD1 or TRBD2, each matching 5 bases. Trimming removed 10 bases at V and 1 base at J, with 11 bases between. Germline lookup yields CDR1 MDHEN and CDR2 SYDVKM. The CDR3 is made up of 12 amino acids. CDR3 sequence reads: CATGDGSYEQYF. The CDR3 nucleotides read TGTGCCACCGGGGACGGGTCCTACGAGCAGTACTTC.

V gene TRBV7-9 combines with J gene TRBJ2-1; 10 bases match TRBD2. The CDR3 has 16 amino acids. Germline CDR1 is SEHNR and CDR2 is FQNEAQ (reference sequence). The V gene end was trimmed by 4 bases and the J gene end by 3 bases; junction bases not matched to a gene: 6. CDR3 region: CASSSLAGDNYNEQFF. For the CDR3, the DNA is TGTGCCAGCAGCTCCCTAGCGGGGGACAACTACAATGAGCAGTTCTTC.

The gene calls are TRBV25-1 and TRBJ2-6; D may be TRBD1 (6 bases). Trimming stripped 6 bases from V and 0 bases from J, with 15 bases between. CDR1 and CDR2 from the germline V gene are MGHDK and SYGVNS. This CDR3 has 17 residues. The CDR3 DNA sequence: TGTGCCAGCAGCGTCAGGGGAGCCACCTCTGGGGCCAACGTCCTGACTTTC. Its translation is CASSVRGATSGANVLTF.

The chain uses TRBV20-1 and TRBJ2-5, with a weak D call TRBD1 (6 bases). Per germline, CDR1 DFQATT and CDR2 SNEGSKA (reference sequence). V lost 6 bases and J 4 bases, leaving 9 bases between the germline ends. CDR3 length equals 11 residues. CDR3 nucleotide sequence: TGCAGTGCCAGGGGTTCAGAGACCCAGTACTTC. This encodes CSARGSETQYF.

The CDR3 nucleotides read TGTGCCAGCAGCGGGCCACGCACAGATACGCAGTATTTT. This gives the protein CASSGPRTDTQYF. The V call is TRBV5-4, the J call TRBJ2-3; D is undetermined. The CDR3 sequence is 13 residues long. Germline V gene data show CDR1 as SGHNT and CDR2 as YYREEE (reference sequence). Trimming removed 4 bases at V and 1 base at J, with 7 bases between.

The chain joins TRBV2 to TRBJ1-2; tentatively, D is TRBD1 (5 bases). This CDR3 is built from 14 residues. Germline CDR1 is SNHLY and CDR2 is FYNNEI. Trimming removed 6 bases at V and 4 bases at J, with 15 bases between. CDR3 bases: TGTGCCAGCAGCGCCCCAGGGCGCGGCTATGGCTACACCTTC. It codes for CASSAPGRGYGYTF.

The rearrangement uses TRBV30 and TRBJ1-4; D may be TRBD1 (6 bases). The germline gives CDR1 GTSNPN, CDR2 SVGIG (reference sequence). The V and J ends lost 3 bases and 1 base respectively, with 9 bases between them. The CDR3 is made up of 14 amino acids. Here the CDR3 DNA reads TGTGCCTGGAGGAGGGGGTTAACTAATGAAAAACTGTTTTTT. Residues: CAWRRGLTNEKLFF.

The rearrangement joins TRBV27 to TRBJ1-2, with 9 nucleotides matching TRBD1. Germline CDR1 is MNHEY and CDR2 is SMNVEV (reference sequence). The V segment lost 5 bases and the J segment 4 bases; nucleotides outside the gene matches: 2. This CDR3 comprises 13 residues. The CDR3 nucleotides are TGTGCCAGCAGTACAGGGGGCCCCTATGGCTACACCTTC. Its protein is CASSTGGPYGYTF.

Written as DNA, the CDR3 is TGCGCCAGCAGCTTTCAGGGTATCTACGAGCAGTACTTC. Amino acids: CASSFQGIYEQYF. The chain links TRBV5-1 to TRBJ2-5; a weak D match, TRBD1 (5 bases). The last part of the DNA fits TRBJ2-7 better; the J call may be wrong. The V gene's germline CDR1 is SGHRS and CDR2 YFSETQ. The CDR3 has 13 amino acids.

The chain is built from TRBV6-5 and TRBJ1-2, with 9 bases that match TRBD1. This CDR3 contains 16 residues. V lost 4 bases, J lost 5 bases, and 11 bases stayed unmatched. The germline gives CDR1 MNHEY, CDR2 SVGAGI. The CDR3 sequence is CASSSNGQGRFYGYTF. The CDR3 coding sequence is TGTGCCAGCAGTTCCAACGGACAGGGGAGGTTTTATGGCTACACCTTC.

This clone occurred once. V is TRBV4-1 and J is TRBJ1-1; D not resolved. V was shortened by 1 base and J by 0 bases, with 15 bases between the two germline ends. Germline CDR1 reads MGHRA; CDR2 reads YSYEKL. The CDR3 is made up of 17 amino acids. CDR3 nucleotides: TGCGCCAGCAGCCAAGTCGGACTAAACTCTATGAACACTGAAGCTTTCTTT. It codes for CASSQVGLNSMNTEAFF.

The rearrangement joins TRBV7-9 to TRBJ1-1; D remains ambiguous. Germline loops: CDR1 SEHNR, CDR2 FQNEAQ (reference sequence). V lost 3 bases, J lost 1 base, and 6 bases lay in between. The CDR3 consists of 13 residues. CDR3 nucleotides: TGTGCCAGCAGCTTTGGTCCGAACACTGAAGCTTTCTTT. It encodes CASSFGPNTEAFF.

The chain has TRBV18 and TRBJ1-4; D is unclear. Between the trimmed V and J ends, which lost 2 bases and 0 bases, there was a span of 16 bases. The CDR3 has 18 amino acids. The V gene's germline CDR1 is KGHSH and CDR2 LQKENI. This chain's CDR3 is CASSPFTLDTATNEKLFF. The CDR3 DNA follows: TGTGCCAGCTCACCATTTACCCTTGACACCGCAACTAATGAAAAACTGTTTTTT.

V usage is TRBV4-2 and J usage is TRBJ2-7, with TRBD2 identical over 8 bases. V lost 4 bases and J lost 3; bases outside the gene matches: 8. In germline, CDR1 is LGHNA, CDR2 YNFKEQ. This CDR3 is built from 15 residues. CDR3 DNA: TGTGCCAGCAGCCCCCGAGCGGGAGTAGGCTACGAGCAGTACTTC. It codes for CASSPRAGVGYEQYF.

CDR3 sequence (DNA): TGTGCCAGCAGCCTCGGGACTAGACGCGGGGAGCTGTTTTTT. Its protein product is CASSLGTRRGELFF. The chain carries TRBV11-2 and TRBJ2-2, with TRBD2 matching over 8 bases. The germline gives CDR1 SGHAT, CDR2 FQNNGV. V dropped 5 bases and J dropped 7; count of bases not matched to a gene: 6. The CDR3 is made up of 14 amino acids.

This clone was recorded only once. This chain uses TRBV27 with TRBJ2-5; D may correspond to TRBD1 or TRBD2 (6 bases each). The CDR3 consists of 13 residues. The V gene's germline CDR1 is MNHEY and CDR2 SMNVEV (reference sequence). Trimming left V 10 bases short and J 5 bases short, with 17 bases between. The CDR3 DNA reads TGTGCCACCCGAGGGGGGCGAATGGAGACCCAGTACTTC. This gives the protein CATRGGRMETQYF.

The V call is TRBV6-6, the J call TRBJ1-5; no clear D. The CDR3 sequence is 13 residues long. V lost 5 bases and J 4 bases, leaving 9 bases between the germline ends. Germline V lookup: CDR1 MNHNY, CDR2 SVGAGI (reference sequence). The CDR3 sequence is CASSLVGNQPQHF. For the CDR3, the DNA is TGTGCCAGCAGTCTGGTGGGGAATCAGCCCCAGCATTTT.